The subject of this entry is one TCR beta chain. The sample belongs to a study of shared clonotypes between healthy human individuals. The data were produced by immunoSEQ multiplex PCR, yet TCRdb's version contains in-frame clones alone and is incomplete. Among 2.3 million or so clones listed, approximately 93% were seen once. The V and J ends lost 4 bases and 0 bases respectively, with 13 bases between them. The CDR3 sequence is 15 residues long. The germline CDR1 and CDR2 sequences are LGHNA and YSLEER. This TCR was recovered from a man aged 18 to 30 in good health. Some clones in this sample may be carry-over from other donors' samples. Sequenced input: naive CD4+ T cells from PBMCs. As for subset: CD45RA+ positively selected. This sequence joins TRBV4-3 and TRBJ2-7; TRBD1 might be the D (7 bases). Here the CDR3 DNA reads TGCGCCAGCAGCCCGACAGGGACTCTCTCCTACGAGCAGTACTTC. Translation: CASSPTGTLSYEQYF.